A single sample is the source of the 9 T cell receptor beta chains below, sequenced in a study of blood T cell repertoires in COVID-19. Assay used: immunoSEQ multiplex PCR; TCRdb lists only in-frame clones, some missing. Here the sample spans about 150,000 clones, 75% to 90% being singletons. The source material was peripheral blood. These receptors all come from a woman aged 55-75 years with active COVID-19.

The chain has TRBV6-5 and TRBJ1-1; possibly TRBD1 for D (6 bases). Germline V gene lookup returns CDR1 MNHEY and CDR2 SVGAGI. The CDR3 contains 15 residues. Trimming took off 2 bases at V and 0 bases at J, with 10 bases between the two ends. CDR3 sequence (DNA): TGTGCCAGCAGTTACGACAGGAGCCTGAACACTGAAGCTTTCTTT. It codes for CASSYDRSLNTEAFF.

This clone was recorded a few times. The chain uses TRBV5-1 and TRBJ1-6; D gene ambiguous. This CDR3 has 18 amino acids. The V end was cut by 7 bases, the J end by 9 bases, with 29 bases between. CDR1 and CDR2 (germline): SGHRS, YFSETQ. The DNA for the CDR3 is TGCGCCAGCGGACTCCGACCGGAGAGCTTGGATATTCCTTCACCCCTCCACTTT. This gives the protein CASGLRPESLDIPSPLHF.

This sequence joins TRBV19 and TRBJ1-2; 9 nucleotides agree with TRBD1. V lost 6 bases, J lost 4 bases, and 6 bases stayed unmatched. The CDR3 has 14 residues. CDR1 LNHDA and CDR2 SQIVND come from the germline V gene (reference sequence). The CDR3 coding sequence is TGTGCCAGTAGGGGACAGGGTCAATCCTATGGCTACACCTTC. Its translation is CASRGQGQSYGYTF.

This sequence joins TRBV29-1 and TRBJ2-1; maybe TRBD1 (5 bases). The CDR3 runs to 14 residues. CDR1 SQVTM and CDR2 ANQGSEA come from the germline V gene. Deletions cut 2 bases from V and 6 bases from J, with 14 bases between. CDR3: CSVEMRNRFNEQFF. CDR3 DNA sequence: TGCAGCGTTGAAATGCGCAACAGGTTCAATGAGCAGTTCTTC.

This clone is a singleton in its sample. Written as DNA, the CDR3 is TGTGCCAGCAGCCCCCGACAGGGTGGAACTTTAGACAATGAGCAGTTCTTC. Protein sequence: CASSPRQGGTLDNEQFF. This chain links TRBV4-2 with TRBJ2-1, with 7 bases fitting TRBD1. Per the germline V gene, CDR1 is LGHNA and CDR2 is YNFKEQ. The CDR3 contains 17 residues. V lost 4 bases to trimming and J lost 5 bases; unmatched junction nucleotides: 14.

This clone is a singleton in its sample. This chain connects TRBV18 to TRBJ1-1; the match to TRBD1 covers 8 bases. Germline loops: CDR1 KGHSH, CDR2 LQKENI. V was clipped by 6 bases and J by 1 base; unmatched bases: 10. The CDR3 length is 16 residues. CDR3 region: CASSMDRVSGNTEAFF. The CDR3 region has the DNA TGTGCCAGCTCCATGGACAGGGTGAGTGGGAACACTGAAGCTTTCTTT.

The chain carries TRBV7-9 and TRBJ2-2; 8 bases fit TRBD1. J lost 6 bases, V lost 5 bases, and 5 bases had no gene match. This CDR3 is built from 14 residues. Germline-derived CDR1 and CDR2 are SEHNR and FQNEAQ (reference sequence). DNA for the CDR3: TGTGCCAGCAGCCCGACAGGGGTGGCCGGGGAGCTGTTTTTT. Translated: CASSPTGVAGELFF.

The chain carries TRBV3-1 (or the pseudogene TRBV3-2) and TRBJ2-7; D is unclear. The CDR3 is 12 amino acids. V gave up 8 bases and J gave up 7 bases, with 15 bases separating them. Germline CDR1 and CDR2: LGHDT and YNNKEL (reference sequence). The chain's CDR3 is CASALRSREQYF. The CDR3 nucleotides are TGTGCCAGCGCTCTGAGATCGAGGGAGCAGTACTTC.

This clone was seen only once. The genes are TRBV4-1 and TRBJ2-1; 8 nucleotides align to TRBD1. The CDR3 extends over 16 amino acids. V shed 0 bases, J shed 5 bases, and the junction held 6 bases outside the gene matches. Germline lookup yields CDR1 MGHRA and CDR2 YSYEKL. The CDR3 nucleotides are TGCGCCAGCAGCCAAGATCCGGGACAGGCCCACAATGAGCAGTTCTTC. Its translation is CASSQDPGQAHNEQFF.